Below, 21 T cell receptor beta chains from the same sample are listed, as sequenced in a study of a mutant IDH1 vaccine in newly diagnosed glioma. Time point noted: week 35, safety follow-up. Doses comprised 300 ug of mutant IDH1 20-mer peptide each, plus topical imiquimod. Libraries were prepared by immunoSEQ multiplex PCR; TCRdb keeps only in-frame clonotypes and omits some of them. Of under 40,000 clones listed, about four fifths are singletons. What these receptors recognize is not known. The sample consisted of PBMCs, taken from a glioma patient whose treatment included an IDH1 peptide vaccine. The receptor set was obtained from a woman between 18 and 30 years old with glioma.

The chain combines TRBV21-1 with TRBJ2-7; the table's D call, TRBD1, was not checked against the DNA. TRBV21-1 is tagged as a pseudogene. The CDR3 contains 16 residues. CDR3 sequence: CASTQPDRVLAYEQYF. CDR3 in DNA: TGTGCCAGCACCCAGCCCGACAGGGTCTTAGCCTACGAGCAGTACTTC.

CDR3 region: CASSEEGFGYTF. CDR3 sequence (DNA): TGTGCCAGCAGTGAAGAGGGGTTTGGCTACACCTTC. V and J are TRBV6-5 and TRBJ1-2; D might be TRBD1 (5 bases). The germline V gene has CDR1 MNHEY and CDR2 SVGAGI. This CDR3 region has 12 residues. V was shortened by 5 bases and J by 7 bases, with 11 bases between the two germline ends.

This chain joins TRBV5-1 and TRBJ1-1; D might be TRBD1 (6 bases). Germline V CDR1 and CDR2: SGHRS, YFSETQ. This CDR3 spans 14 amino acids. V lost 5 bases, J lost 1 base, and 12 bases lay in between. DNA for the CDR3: TGCGCCAGCAGGACAGGTGGGACGAACACTGAAGCTTTCTTT. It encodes CASRTGGTNTEAFF.

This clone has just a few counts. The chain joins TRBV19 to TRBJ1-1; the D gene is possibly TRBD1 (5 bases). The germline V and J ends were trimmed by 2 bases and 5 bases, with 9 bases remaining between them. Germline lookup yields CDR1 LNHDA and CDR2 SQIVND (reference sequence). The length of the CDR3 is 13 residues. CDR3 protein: CASSILGRTEAFF. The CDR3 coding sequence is TGTGCCAGTAGTATATTGGGGCGGACTGAAGCTTTCTTT.

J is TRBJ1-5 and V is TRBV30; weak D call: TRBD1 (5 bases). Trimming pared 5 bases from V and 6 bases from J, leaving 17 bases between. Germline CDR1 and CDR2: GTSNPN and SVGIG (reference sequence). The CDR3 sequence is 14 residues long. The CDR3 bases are TGTGCCTGGGGGGGTTCGGGAGGCGGTCAGCCCCAGCATTTT. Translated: CAWGGSGGGQPQHF.

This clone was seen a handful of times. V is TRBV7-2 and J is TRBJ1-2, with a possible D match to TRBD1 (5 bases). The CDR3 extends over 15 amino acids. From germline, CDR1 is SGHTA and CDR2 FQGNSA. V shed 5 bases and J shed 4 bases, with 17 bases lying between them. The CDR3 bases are TGTGCCAGCAGCCGCAGCAGACAGACATCCTATGGCTACACCTTC. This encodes CASSRSRQTSYGYTF.

CDR3 nucleotides: TGTGCCAGCAGACAAGAGGGGGGCTCGGAGCAGTTCTTC. Its translation is CASRQEGGSEQFF. J is TRBJ2-1 and V is TRBV6-1; TRBD1 or TRBD2 may be the D gene (6 bases each). The CDR3 is made up of 13 amino acids. Trimming took 6 bases from V and 10 from J, leaving 16 bases between them. CDR1 is MNHNS and CDR2 is SASEGT in the germline V gene.

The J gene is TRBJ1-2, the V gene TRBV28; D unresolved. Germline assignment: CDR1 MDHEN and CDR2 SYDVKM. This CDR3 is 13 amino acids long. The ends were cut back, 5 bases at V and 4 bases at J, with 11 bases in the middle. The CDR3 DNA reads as TGTGCCAGCAGTATTATCAACACCTATGGCTACACCTTC. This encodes CASSIINTYGYTF.

The CDR3 spells CASPTPTATGSSPLPNEKLFF. For the CDR3, the DNA is TGTGCCAGCCCGACTCCGACCGCTACAGGGTCTAGTCCTCTTCCTAATGAAAAACTGTTTTTT. The V call is TRBV21-1, the J call TRBJ1-4; TRBD1, as called in the table, went unchecked against the DNA. TRBV21-1 is reported as a pseudogene. CDR3 length: 21 residues.

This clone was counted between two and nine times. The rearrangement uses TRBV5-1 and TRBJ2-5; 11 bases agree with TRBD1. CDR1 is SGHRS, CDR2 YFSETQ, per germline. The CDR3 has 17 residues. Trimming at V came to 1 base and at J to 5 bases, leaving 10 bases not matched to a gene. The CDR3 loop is CASSLTGGQGARETQYF. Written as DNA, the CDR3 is TGCGCCAGCAGCTTGACGGGAGGACAGGGGGCTAGGGAGACCCAGTACTTC. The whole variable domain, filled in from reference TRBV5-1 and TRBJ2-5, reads KAGVTQTPRYLIKTRGQQVTLSCSPISGHRSVSWYQQTPGQGLQFLFEYFSETQRNKGNFPGRFSGRQFSNSRSEMNVSTLELGDSALYLCASSLTGGQGARETQYFGPGTRLLVL.

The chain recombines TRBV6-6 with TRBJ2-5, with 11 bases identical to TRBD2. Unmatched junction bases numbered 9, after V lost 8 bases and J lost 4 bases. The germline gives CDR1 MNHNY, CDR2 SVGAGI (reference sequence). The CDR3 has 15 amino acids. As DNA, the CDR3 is TGTGCCAGCTCCGAAGGGCTAGCGGGAGGAGAGACCCAGTACTTC. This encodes CASSEGLAGGETQYF.

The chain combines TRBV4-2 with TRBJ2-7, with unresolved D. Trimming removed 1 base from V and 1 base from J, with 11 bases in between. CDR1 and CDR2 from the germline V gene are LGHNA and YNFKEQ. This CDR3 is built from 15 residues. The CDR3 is CASSQGVGRSYEQYF. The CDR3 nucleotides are TGTGCCAGCAGCCAAGGAGTGGGCCGGTCCTACGAGCAGTACTTC.

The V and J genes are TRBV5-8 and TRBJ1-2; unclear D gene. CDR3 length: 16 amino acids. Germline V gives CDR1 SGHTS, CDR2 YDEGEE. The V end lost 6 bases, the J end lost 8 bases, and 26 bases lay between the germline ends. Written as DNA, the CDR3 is TGTGCCAGCACCATTAAGGCGTCGGTTATTTACGAGGGCTACACCTTC. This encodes CASTIKASVIYEGYTF.

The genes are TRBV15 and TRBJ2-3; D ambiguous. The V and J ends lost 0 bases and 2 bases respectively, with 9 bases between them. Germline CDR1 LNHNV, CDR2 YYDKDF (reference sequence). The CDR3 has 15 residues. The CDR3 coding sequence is TGTGCCACCAGCAGAGAACATGGGAACACAGATACGCAGTATTTT. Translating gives CATSREHGNTDTQYF.

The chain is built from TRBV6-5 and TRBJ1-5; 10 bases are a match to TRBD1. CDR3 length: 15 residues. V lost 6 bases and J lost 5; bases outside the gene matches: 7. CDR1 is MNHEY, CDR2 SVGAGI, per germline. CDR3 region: CASSRTGGKDQPQHF. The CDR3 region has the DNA TGTGCCAGCAGCCGGACAGGGGGAAAGGATCAGCCCCAGCATTTT.

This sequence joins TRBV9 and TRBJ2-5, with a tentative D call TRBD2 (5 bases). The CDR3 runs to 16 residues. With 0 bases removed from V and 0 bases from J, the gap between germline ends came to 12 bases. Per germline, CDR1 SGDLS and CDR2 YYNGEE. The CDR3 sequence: CASSVGERPHQETQYF. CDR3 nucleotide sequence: TGTGCCAGCAGCGTAGGGGAGCGACCGCACCAAGAGACCCAGTACTTC. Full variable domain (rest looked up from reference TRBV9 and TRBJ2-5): DSGVTQTPKHLITATGQRVTLRCSPRSGDLSVYWYQQSLDQGLQFLIQYYNGEERAKGNILERFSAQQFPDLHSELNLSSLELGDSALYFCASSVGERPHQETQYFGPGTRLLVL.

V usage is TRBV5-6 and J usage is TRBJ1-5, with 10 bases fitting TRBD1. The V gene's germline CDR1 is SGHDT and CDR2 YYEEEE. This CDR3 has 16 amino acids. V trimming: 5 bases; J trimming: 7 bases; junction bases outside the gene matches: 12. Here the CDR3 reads CASSERTGGARQPQHF. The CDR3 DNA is TGTGCCAGCAGTGAAAGGACAGGGGGTGCGAGGCAGCCCCAGCATTTT.

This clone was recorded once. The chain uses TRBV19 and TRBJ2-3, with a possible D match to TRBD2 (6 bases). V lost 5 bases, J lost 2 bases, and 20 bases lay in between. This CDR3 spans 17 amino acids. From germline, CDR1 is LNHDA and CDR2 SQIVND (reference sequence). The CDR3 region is CASSPELLAAYTDTQYF. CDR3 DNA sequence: TGTGCCAGTAGTCCTGAACTTTTAGCGGCCTACACAGATACGCAGTATTTT. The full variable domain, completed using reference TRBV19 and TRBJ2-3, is DGGITQSPKYLFRKEGQNVTLSCEQNLNHDAMYWYRQDPGQGLRLIYYSQIVNDFQKGDIAEGYSVSREKKESFPLTVTSAQKNPTAFYLCASSPELLAAYTDTQYFGPGTRLTVL.

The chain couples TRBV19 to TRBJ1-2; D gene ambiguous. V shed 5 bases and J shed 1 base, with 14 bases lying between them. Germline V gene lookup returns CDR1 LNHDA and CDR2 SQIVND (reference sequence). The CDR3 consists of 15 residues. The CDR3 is CASSPGFSINYGYTF. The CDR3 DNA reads TGTGCCAGTAGTCCGGGATTTTCCATTAACTATGGCTACACCTTC.

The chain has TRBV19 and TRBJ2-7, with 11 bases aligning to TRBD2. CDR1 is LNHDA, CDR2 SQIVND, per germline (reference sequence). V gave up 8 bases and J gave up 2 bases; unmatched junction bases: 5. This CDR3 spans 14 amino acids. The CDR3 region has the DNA TGTGCCAGTTCTAGCGGGGGGACGACCTACGAGCAGTACTTC. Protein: CASSSGGTTYEQYF.

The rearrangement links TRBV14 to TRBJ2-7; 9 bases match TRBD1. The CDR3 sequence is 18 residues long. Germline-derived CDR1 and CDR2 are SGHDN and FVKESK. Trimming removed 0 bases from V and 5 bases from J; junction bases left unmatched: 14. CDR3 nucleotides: TGTGCCAGCAGCCAAGATACCGGGACAGGGCGTCTAAAGAACGAGCAGTACTTC. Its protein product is CASSQDTGTGRLKNEQYF.